Detailed here is one T cell receptor beta chain. What it binds is not known. The sample belongs to a study of cytomegalovirus exposure and HLA in healthy donors. Notes on the study in general: Many donors shared some public TCRs, even though most TCR sequences were rare. Within an earlier analysis, most TCR beta V segments proved productive either about 87% or about 30% of the time. Later analysis demonstrated an association between a missense DCLRE1C variant and TCR beta V- and J-gene trimming. TCR beta sequences reportedly predicted the HLA-A and HLA-B alleles of most subjects accurately.

The PCR made use of 60 Vbeta and 13 Jbeta primers. Produced via immunoSEQ multiplex PCR; TCRdb's table is partial and in-frame only. The sample includes nearly 200,000 clones, 82% of them seen just once. CDR1 and CDR2 from the germline V gene are MDHEN and SYDVKM. This CDR3 is 15 amino acids long. Trimming removed 3 bases from V and 1 base from J; junction bases left unmatched: 5. This receptor was obtained from a woman in her forties or fifties in good health and CMV-seropositive. Sequencing used PBMCs. The J gene is TRBJ2-7, the V gene TRBV28; 8 bases fit TRBD1. This CDR3 reads CASSFGTGGSYEQYF. CDR3 nucleotide sequence: TGTGCCAGCAGTTTCGGGACAGGCGGGTCCTACGAGCAGTACTTC. The entire variable domain, with the rest obtained from reference TRBV28 and TRBJ2-7, is as follows: DVKVTQSSRYLVKRTGEKVFLECVQDMDHENMFWYRQDPGLGLRLIYFSYDVKMKEKGDIPEGYSVSREKKERFSLILESASTNQTSMYLCASSFGTGGSYEQYFGPGTRLTVT.